The 21 T cell receptor beta chains listed next were all sequenced from one sample in a study of CD8+ T cells in alopecia areata. TCR sequencing used cDNA made by reverse transcription of extracted RNA. Some clones are missing from TCRdb's copy, which holds only in-frame ones; the method was immunoSEQ multiplex PCR. The sample records some 120,000 clones, roughly 61% being singletons. The material sequenced was CD4+ T cells sorted from blood, taken at week 0. The receptors were sampled from a human donor with alopecia areata.

The chain recombines TRBV7-6 with TRBJ2-2; D remains ambiguous. The CDR3 has 14 amino acids. With 7 bases removed from V and 1 base from J, the gap between germline ends came to 10 bases. Per germline, CDR1 SGHVS and CDR2 FNYEAQ. The CDR3: CASTRNGNTGELFF. The DNA for the CDR3 is TGTGCCAGCACCCGAAACGGGAACACCGGGGAGCTGTTTTTT.

This sequence joins TRBV25-1 and TRBJ2-7, with D maybe TRBD2 (6 bases). This CDR3 is built from 15 residues. CDR1 and CDR2 from the germline V gene are MGHDK and SYGVNS. V was trimmed by 0 bases and J by 0 bases, leaving 9 bases between them. The CDR3 DNA sequence: TGTGCCAGCAGTGAATATAGCGGAGGCTCCTACGAGCAGTACTTC. It codes for CASSEYSGGSYEQYF.

A word on this clone: This sample also contains other DNA sequences that code for the same CDR3. The V gene is TRBV7-3, the J gene TRBJ2-3; D call uncertain. This CDR3 spans 13 amino acids. Trimming removed 5 bases at V and 6 bases at J, with 12 bases between. Germline CDR1 reads SGHTA; CDR2 reads FQGTGA. The DNA for the CDR3 is TGTGCCAGCAGCCTCCGCCCAGCCGATACGCAGTATTTT. It is translated as CASSLRPADTQYF.

In this sample, this clone is medium-sized. The same CDR3 also results from other DNA sequences found in this sample. V and J are TRBV5-1 and TRBJ1-1, with unresolved D. Trimming stripped 4 bases from V and 4 bases from J, with 11 bases between. This CDR3 contains 13 residues. CDR1 and CDR2 from the germline V gene are SGHRS and YFSETQ. In DNA form, the CDR3 reads TGCGCCAGCAGCCTAAGTGAAAGCACTGAAGCTTTCTTT. It codes for CASSLSESTEAFF.

The V call is TRBV4-3, the J call TRBJ1-5; D is unclear. The CDR3 is 15 amino acids. Germline loops: CDR1 LGHNA, CDR2 YSLEER. V lost 0 bases, J lost 0 bases, and 6 bases lay in between. The CDR3 loop is CASSQDHPSNQPQHF. The CDR3 region has the DNA TGCGCCAGCAGCCAAGATCACCCTAGCAATCAGCCCCAGCATTTT.

As to this clone: Germline and junction disagree at one end, which may indicate a read error. The chain couples TRBV7-9 to TRBJ2-3; weak D call: TRBD2 (6 bases). This CDR3 is 15 amino acids long. Germline V gene data show CDR1 as SEHNR and CDR2 as FQNEAQ (reference sequence). CDR3 bases: TGTGCCAGCTGCTTGGGCGGGACTGACACAGATACGCAGTATTTT. This encodes CASCLGGTDTDTQYF.

The gene calls are TRBV15 and TRBJ1-5; no definite D call. V was shortened by 1 base and J by 4 bases, with 11 bases between the two germline ends. This CDR3 comprises 15 residues. Germline assignment: CDR1 LNHNV and CDR2 YYDKDF (reference sequence). CDR3: CATSRVPSGNQPQHF. CDR3 nucleotides: TGTGCCACCAGCAGAGTTCCGTCCGGTAATCAGCCCCAGCATTTT.

This clone was counted between two and nine times. This CDR3 is CASSVLGQDSQNTEAFF. The CDR3 DNA reads TGTGCCAGCAGCGTACTGGGCCAAGACAGCCAGAACACTGAAGCTTTCTTT. The genes are TRBV9 and TRBJ1-1; TRBD1 is a possible D gene (5 bases). Germline lookup yields CDR1 SGDLS and CDR2 YYNGEE. The CDR3 has 17 residues. Trimming left V 1 base short and J 1 base short, with 17 bases between.

There are a few counts of this clone. V usage is TRBV7-2 and J usage is TRBJ1-1; a possible D gene is TRBD1 (6 bases). This CDR3 is 14 amino acids long. V shed 4 bases and J shed 4 bases, with 13 bases lying between them. CDR1 and CDR2 (germline): SGHTA, FQGNSA. CDR3 in amino acids: CASSSQGGVTEAFF. The CDR3 DNA is TGTGCCAGCAGCTCACAGGGTGGTGTCACTGAAGCTTTCTTT.

The chain is built from TRBV5-6 and TRBJ2-3; TRBD2 might be the D (6 bases). CDR3 size: 13 residues. The germline gives CDR1 SGHDT, CDR2 YYEEEE. V was clipped by 4 bases and J by 3 bases, with 9 bases between them. The CDR3 nucleotides are TGTGCCAGCAGCGGAGGGGAAACAGATACGCAGTATTTT. This sequence encodes CASSGGETDTQYF.

The chain couples TRBV7-9 to TRBJ2-1, with 7 bases fitting TRBD2. Looked up from germline, CDR1 is SEHNR and CDR2 is FQNEAQ (reference sequence). Germline trimming cut 7 bases from V and 3 bases from J; bases unmatched to any gene: 9. The CDR3 is 15 amino acids. DNA for the CDR3: TGTGCCAGCACTTGGGCCGGGACTATCTACAATGAGCAGTTCTTC. Translated: CASTWAGTIYNEQFF.

The chain has TRBV5-1 and TRBJ1-1; 8 bases line up with TRBD1. This CDR3 comprises 14 residues. The V and J ends lost 3 bases and 3 bases, in that order; junction bases with no gene match: 4. Germline V gene sequence: CDR1 SGHRS, CDR2 YFSETQ. As DNA, the CDR3 is TGCGCCAGCAGCTCCACAGGGGGAGACACTGAAGCTTTCTTT. Protein: CASSSTGGDTEAFF.

Here the CDR3 reads CASSQGQGAPNNEQFF. For the CDR3, the DNA is TGCGCCAGCAGCCAAGGACAGGGGGCGCCTAATAATGAGCAGTTCTTC. The V and J genes are TRBV4-1 and TRBJ2-1; 10 positions match TRBD1. Germline lookup yields CDR1 MGHRA and CDR2 YSYEKL. The junction had 7 bases not matched to a gene; V was cut back by 1 base and J by 7 bases. The CDR3 is 16 amino acids.

CDR3 DNA sequence: TGTGCCAGCAGCTTAGCGCGAGGGGGGGCCTATGAGCAGTTCTTC. It is translated as CASSLARGGAYEQFF. The chain couples TRBV7-2 to TRBJ2-1; perhaps TRBD2 as D (7 bases). Germline V CDR1 and CDR2: SGHTA, FQGNSA. This CDR3 has 15 residues. V gave up 0 bases and J gave up 8 bases, with 14 bases separating them.

This clone was seen more than once but under ten times. V gene TRBV5-1 combines with J gene TRBJ2-1; 7 nucleotides line up with TRBD2. Trimming removed 0 bases from V and 4 bases from J; junction bases left unmatched: 7. This CDR3 is built from 16 residues. Germline V gives CDR1 SGHRS, CDR2 YFSETQ. CDR3 amino acids: CASSLGGGRTYNEQFF. The CDR3 bases are TGCGCCAGCAGCTTGGGAGGCGGGAGAACGTACAATGAGCAGTTCTTC. Filled out from reference TRBV5-1 and TRBJ2-1, the complete variable domain reads KAGVTQTPRYLIKTRGQQVTLSCSPISGHRSVSWYQQTPGQGLQFLFEYFSETQRNKGNFPGRFSGRQFSNSRSEMNVSTLELGDSALYLCASSLGGGRTYNEQFFGPGTRLTVL.

This rearrangement joins TRBV5-6 to TRBJ1-2; tentative D call: TRBD1 (5 bases). This CDR3 has 15 residues. V was cut by 4 bases and J by 5 bases, with 18 bases left in between. Germline-derived CDR1 and CDR2 are SGHDT and YYEEEE. In DNA form, the CDR3 reads TGTGCCAGCAGCCCGGGGGAGCGTGGAAGATATGGCTACACCTTC. Its protein product is CASSPGERGRYGYTF. Full variable domain (rest looked up from reference TRBV5-6 and TRBJ1-2): DAGVTQSPTHLIKTRGQQVTLRCSPKSGHDTVSWYQQALGQGPQFIFQYYEEEERQRGNFPDRFSGHQFPNYSSELNVNALLLGDSALYLCASSPGERGRYGYTFGSGTRLTVV.

V is TRBV28 and J is TRBJ2-7; 9 bases align to TRBD1. Germline V gene lookup returns CDR1 MDHEN and CDR2 SYDVKM. This CDR3 spans 14 amino acids. V trimming: 10 bases; J trimming: 7 bases; junction bases outside the gene matches: 14. The CDR3 loop reads CATGGGTGRWEQYF. CDR3 sequence (DNA): TGTGCCACCGGGGGAGGGACAGGGCGATGGGAGCAGTACTTC.

The genes are TRBV10-3 and TRBJ2-7; D is perhaps TRBD2 (6 bases). CDR1 and CDR2 from the germline V gene are ENHRY and SYGVKD. Between the trimmed V and J ends, which lost 1 base and 10 bases, there was a span of 14 bases. The CDR3 runs to 13 residues. The CDR3 bases are TGTGCCATCAGTGAGTTGGCGGGGCACTACCAGTACTTC. It translates to CAISELAGHYQYF.

This chain uses TRBV30 with TRBJ1-4; the D is unclear. V was trimmed by 3 bases and J by 7 bases, leaving 9 bases between them. This CDR3 comprises 12 residues. Germline assignment: CDR1 GTSNPN and CDR2 SVGIG (reference sequence). CDR3 DNA: TGTGCCTGGAGGGGTCCGGGTGAAAAACTGTTTTTT. It translates to CAWRGPGEKLFF.

V is TRBV4-1 and J is TRBJ2-5, with D perhaps TRBD1 or TRBD2 (7 bases each). The germline V and J ends were trimmed by 2 bases and 3 bases, with 16 bases remaining between them. The CDR3 has 16 amino acids. Germline values: CDR1 MGHRA, CDR2 YSYEKL. The DNA of the CDR3 is TGCGCCAGCAGCCAACCACTCAGGGGGGGGAAAGAGACCCAGTACTTC. It specifies CASSQPLRGGKETQYF.

The V gene is TRBV27, the J gene TRBJ2-1; TRBD2 aligns across 11 bases. The junction had 6 bases not matched to a gene; V was cut back by 2 bases and J by 0 bases. The V gene's germline CDR1 is MNHEY and CDR2 SMNVEV (reference sequence). The CDR3 runs to 18 residues. CDR3 DNA sequence: TGTGCCAGCAGTTTACGGTTCGGGACTAGCGGCTCCTACAATGAGCAGTTCTTC. Its translation is CASSLRFGTSGSYNEQFF.